This T cell receptor beta chain was found in a study of blood T cell repertoires in COVID-19. Background on the study: COVID-19 samples collected from the United States, Italy and Spain covered acute and convalescent phases. Nucleic acid was either cDNA or gDNA, and it came from T cells, B-cell-depleted T cells, or PBMCs.

This CDR3 contains 13 residues. J lost 1 base, V lost 6 bases, and 1 base had no gene match. Germline V lookup: CDR1 SNHLY, CDR2 FYNNEI. Original handling: The authors estimated nucleated cell counts from reference gene primer amplification. Data came from immunoSEQ multiplex PCR; TCRdb stores just in-frame clones and leaves some out. That table supplies the V and J calls and clone size; D and trimming were determined from the DNA. This sample has over 55,000 clones, with around 83% found just once. Seattle researchers signed up patients amid active infection and tracked them longitudinally. The sample was peripheral blood. The receptor was isolated from a man between 45 and 60 years old with COVID-19, enrolled during active disease. The V call is TRBV2, the J call TRBJ1-1; 8 bases agree with TRBD1. In nucleotides, the CDR3 is TGTGCCAGCAGCGGACAGGGGAACACTGAAGCTTTCTTT. It yields the protein CASSGQGNTEAFF.